The clone carrying this T cell receptor beta chain has just a few counts. Its antigen remains unknown. PCR involved 60 Vbeta and 13 Jbeta primers. Method: immunoSEQ multiplex PCR; TCRdb's copy keeps in-frame clones and lacks some. The sample lists 110,000 or so clones, roughly 70% occurring once. The CDR3 runs 12 residues. Germline loops: CDR1 SGHTA, CDR2 FQGNSA. V lost 5 bases, J lost 3 bases, and 5 bases lay in between. The sample originates from a study of cytomegalovirus exposure and HLA in healthy donors. The study, taken as a whole, reports: Specificity of a few CMV-associated chains for CMV antigens was verified in vitro. Reported performance of the classifier showed diagnosis of cytomegalovirus status with high specificity and sensitivity.

The sample taken for sequencing was PBMCs. The V call is TRBV7-2, the J call TRBJ1-3; D is uncertain. The receptor was isolated from a middle-aged woman in good health and CMV-seropositive. CDR3: CASSGSGNTIYF. CDR3 nucleotide sequence: TGTGCCAGCAGCGGGAGTGGAAACACCATATATTTT.